This entry features one T cell receptor beta chain sequence. There is no known antigen for this receptor. No much larger clonotype is one base removed from it; base qualities were not supplied. In the prospective study, participants were roughly 18 to 89 years old, resided in 20 to 30 geographic areas of the United States, and were enrolled through a virtual design. In the prospective study, participants were assigned to cohorts based on the clinical history participants reported in a screening survey and a study questionnaire. Exposed participants had been in contact with someone with a PCR-confirmed or clinician-diagnosed COVID-19 case within 2 weeks of study entry. Each participant in the prospective study had whole blood, serum and a nasopharyngeal or oropharyngeal swab collected by mobile phlebotomists. Over an approximately 2-month period, participants in the prospective study had the option of providing additional blood draws and questionnaires. Before DNA extraction, prospective study blood samples were shipped either frozen or at room temperature.

The sample originates from a study of blood T cell repertoires in COVID-19 (dated by TCRdb to the early 2020s). The study in broad terms: Samples from collaborators originated in the United States, Italy and Spain and spanned both the acute and convalescent phases of COVID-19. The dataset comprised deeply sampled blood TCRbeta repertoires from subjects exposed to, actively infected with, or recovered from COVID-19. The material from the prospective study consisted of cDNA or gDNA derived from T cells, B-cell-depleted T cells, or PBMCs. Samples came from the ongoing ImmuneRACE study (first 160 participants) plus 1,254 subjects from 6 global collaborators. The repertoires were released in a freely available public database intended as a resource for research on the immune response to SARS-CoV-2. Where HLA class I and class II types were available, the types were taken from metadata supplied by the sample provider, not from assay-based typing. Sample metadata almost always included a de-identified subject ID, COVID-19 status, age in years and sex. The paper as a whole reports these results and caveats: How much clinical and demographic metadata was included differed by source and by participant, and the metadata was provided uncurated.

The CDR3 numbers 14 residues from cysteine through phenylalanine. Here the CDR3 DNA is all that survives: 42 bases in frame from base 1. V drops 0 bases and J drops 7 bases, leaving 7 bases in between. The germline V gene provides CDR1 SGHNT and CDR2 YENEEA. The immunoSEQ Assay, a bias-controlled multiplex PCR, was used to amplify TCRbeta CDR3 regions from genomic DNA. The authors' analysis ran thus. The number of nucleated cells in each sample was estimated from the amplification of reference gene primers within the assay. Sequence reads were collapsed and filtered to measure the absolute abundance of every unique TCRbeta CDR3 rearrangement. For each sample, productive Simpson clonality was calculated by taking the square root of Simpson's diversity index across productive rearrangements. TCRdb obtained this table from immuneACCESS and retained in-frame rearrangements with V and J assigned. These tables miss some clones; where compared with another copy, unresolved V genes account for less than half of the shortfall, and the remainder is unexplained. The DNA was the basis for D and trimming; V, J and clone size are from that table. This sample lists some 320,000 clones; approximately 91% were detected once. The leading ten clones occupy about 4.2% of the sample.

The clonotype was recovered from a woman in her twenties or thirties who had been exposed to COVID-19. This sequence uses TRBV11-3 and TRBJ1-6; TRBD1 is a possible D gene, resting on 5 matching bases. The sequenced sample was PBMCs or T cells enriched from blood (not recorded which). The CDR3 sequence is CASSLDGGNSPLHF. Here is the DNA: TGTGCCAGCAGCTTAGACGGGGGAAATTCACCCCTCCACTTT. Joined to the reference TRBV11-3 and TRBJ1-6 proteins, this CDR3 gives the full variable domain: EAGVVQSPRYKIIEKKQPVAFWCNPISGHNTLYWYLQNLGQGPELLIRYENEEAVDDSQLPKDRFSAERLKGVDSTLKIQPAELGDSAVYLCASSLDGGNSPLHFGNGTRLTVT.